This T cell receptor beta chain was sequenced for a study of human T cells and chemical hapten exposure. Study-level background: Upper-back patch tests with 0.01% DPC were read at 6 days.

TCRdb analysed the RACE reads with MiXCR anew, one entry per CDR3 protein. Of about 42,000 distinct CDR3 sequences listed, around 12% are singletons. The sample holds many counts of this clonotype. This sample's time point: pre-sensitization, week 0. The treatment here: therapeutic diphenylcyclopropenone sensitization with weekly scalp DPC. The germline CDR1 and CDR2 sequences are KGHDR and SFDVKD. This CDR3 region has 17 residues. Losses at the gene ends were 2 bases for V and 8 bases for J; bases not matched to a gene: 12. The receptor was isolated from a woman in her twenties or thirties with alopecia areata. Some clones in this sample may be carry-over from other donors' samples. The sequenced sample was whole blood, obtained in connection with sensitization to the hapten diphenylcyclopropenone (DPC). The V and J genes are TRBV24-1 and TRBJ2-1; 9 bases agree with TRBD1. The CDR3 is CATSDSWRQGDVDEQFF. CDR3 coding DNA: TGTGCCACCAGTGATTCTTGGAGACAGGGGGATGTCGATGAGCAGTTCTTC.